What follows describes a single T cell receptor beta chain. This clone was seen a handful of times. Its antigen remains undetermined. Qualities for individual bases were not recorded, and no much larger clone is one base off. The data derive from a study of PD-L1 blockade in urothelial cancer (dated by TCRdb to the late 2010s). Notes on the research overall: Every patient began therapy around 2014 and was given atezolizumab 1,200 mg intravenously every 3 weeks. About 85% of the 29 patients were males with bladder-origin urothelial cancer, and about 60% of the roughly 29 reported a prior smoking history. Patients had an ECOG performance status of 0 or 1 and had received between 0 and 3 prior chemotherapy regimens. Blood samples were analyzed at 3 weeks after treatment start (second dose) and at 6 weeks after treatment start. Blood samples gave a median of around 140,000 T cells and tens of thousands of unique TCRs, with a median clonality of 0.080. The study, an exploratory multi-omic analysis, examined somatic, immune and clinical correlates of response to PD-L1 blockade with atezolizumab in urothelial cancer. TCR sequencing covered pretreatment tumor samples and matched, serially collected peripheral blood taken before and after atezolizumab treatment. Durable clinical benefit was defined as progression-free survival longer than 6 months, and TCR features were also tested against progression-free and overall survival. In the same patients, pretreatment tumors underwent whole exome sequencing and RNA sequencing in addition to TCR sequencing. Durable clinical benefit was achieved by nine patients but not by the remaining 20. Pretreatment blood TCR-seq was available for about 27 patients, at least one posttreatment blood collection was obtained for roughly 24 patients, and tumor TCR-seq was available for roughly 24 patients. Results the study describes overall, beyond this receptor: A pretreatment peripheral blood TCR clonality below the median was linked to improved progression-free and overall survival. Patients with durable benefit showed greater expansion of tumor-associated TCR clones in peripheral blood 3 weeks after starting treatment (n ≈ 21, p = 0.022). Because the sample size was small (n of about 30) and many exploratory analyses were performed, the results are intended to be hypothesis-generating.

Synthetic TCR analog templates were spiked into each PCR to estimate absolute template abundance from read counts. The immunoSEQ assay was used to amplify TCRbeta CDR3 regions from genomic DNA with bias-controlled V and J gene primers. Sequencing of rearranged TCRbeta segments was done at approximately 20X coverage. Concerning the study's data processing: Clustering was used to correct sequencing errors, and CDR3s were annotated against IMGT so that V, D and J genes could be assigned. Out-of-frame and stop-codon sequences were excluded, and only productive TCRbeta rearrangements were used in downstream analyses. To compute clonality, Shannon entropy was normalized by the log of the number of unique productive sequences and then subtracted from one. Fisher's exact test with Benjamini-Hochberg correction, using a cutoff of adjusted p below 0.01, was how clones that differed between time points or between blood and tumor were identified. TCRdb's version of the immuneACCESS table is confined to in-frame rearrangements and falls short of the full clone set. An unresolved V gene accounts for under half of the shortfall where checked; the remainder is of unknown origin. The DNA gave D and trimming, while V, J and clone size come from that table. In this sample the table shows 100,000 to 150,000 clones, less than 85% of which occur a single time. Of the sample, roughly 3.2% falls within the top ten clones.

The sample's time point, from its label and the paper: pretreatment peripheral blood. A cohort of 25 to 30 patients with locally advanced or metastatic urothelial carcinoma, treated at Memorial Sloan Kettering on a trial protocol, was included. Peripheral blood mononuclear cells were collected pretreatment and during treatment, with between 1 and 8 total time points obtained per patient. The Qiagen DNeasy Blood extraction kit was used to purify genomic DNA from total PBMCs and tumor samples. PBMCs were collected pretreatment and during treatment and were isolated and stored as previously described. The sequence was collected from a man in his fifties or sixties with urothelial cancer. Sample: PBMCs, taken around atezolizumab (anti-PD-L1) treatment.

The CDR3 reads CASSPEGAVVDNSPLHF. The DNA reads TGTGCCAGCAGCCCGGAAGGGGCCGTGGTGGATAATTCACCCCTCCACTTT. The V and J genes are TRBV5-4 and TRBJ1-6; TRBD1 is possibly the D segment (5 matching bases). The CDR1 and CDR2 encoded by the germline V gene (reference sequence) are SGHNT and YYREEE. Including cysteine and phenylalanine, the CDR3 has 17 amino acids. Only the CDR3 portion is preserved as DNA: 51 bases, with reading frame beginning at the first base. V was cut back by 4 bases and J by 5 bases, leaving a gap of 19 bases between them.